This T cell receptor beta chain was retrieved from a study of breast tumors, draining lymph nodes, adjacent tissues. TCRdb ran MiXCR on the multiplex PCR reads and lists one entry per CDR3 protein. In the table there are roughly 220,000 distinct CDR3 sequences, less than 45% of which are singletons. The lymph nodes were axillary draining lymph nodes from breast cancer patients. This clonotype was recorded at least ten times. Its specificity is not known. Whole-study results and caveats: Luminal-like breast cancer showed significantly higher tumor–nontumor repertoire similarity than basal-like.

V was shortened by 4 bases and J by 0 bases, with 15 bases between the two germline ends. The CDR3 loop spans 16 amino acids. CDR1 and CDR2 (germline): SGHRS, YFSETQ. The specimen was axillary lymph node tissue. This chain joins TRBV5-1 and TRBJ2-3; D may be TRBD2 (6 bases). The TCR sequence derives from a female donor with breast cancer. Some clones in this sample may be carry-over from other donors' samples. The chain's CDR3 is CASSPGTSPSTDTQYF. The CDR3 DNA follows: TGCGCCAGCAGCCCCGGGACTTCCCCTAGCACAGATACGCAGTATTTT.